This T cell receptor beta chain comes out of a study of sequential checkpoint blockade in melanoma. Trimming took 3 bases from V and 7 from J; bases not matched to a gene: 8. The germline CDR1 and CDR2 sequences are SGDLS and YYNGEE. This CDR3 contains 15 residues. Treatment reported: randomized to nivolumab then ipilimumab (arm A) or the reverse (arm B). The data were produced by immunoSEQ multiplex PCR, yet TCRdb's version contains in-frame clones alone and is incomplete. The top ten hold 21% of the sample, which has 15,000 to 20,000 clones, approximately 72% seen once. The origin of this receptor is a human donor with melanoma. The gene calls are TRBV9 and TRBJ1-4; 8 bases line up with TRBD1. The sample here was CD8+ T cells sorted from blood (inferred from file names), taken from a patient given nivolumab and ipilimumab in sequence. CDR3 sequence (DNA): TGTGCCAGCAGCGGGTCCGGGACAGGTGCTGAAAAACTGTTTTTT. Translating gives CASSGSGTGAEKLFF.